This T cell receptor (beta chain) was profiled in a study of blood T cell repertoires in COVID-19. Study at large: Samples taken during acute and convalescent COVID-19 were collected in the United States, Italy and Spain. In each case, the material was cDNA or gDNA derived from T cells, B-cell-depleted T cells, or PBMCs.

Per the original methods: Scientists estimated how many nucleated cells there were by amplifying reference gene primers. Profiled with immunoSEQ multiplex PCR; TCRdb holds only in-frame clones, not every one. From that table come the V and J calls and clone size; the DNA was used to work out D and trimming. The sample has some 120,000 clones, roughly 90% seen once; the top ten hold roughly 7.6%. CDR3 length: 14 amino acids. J was trimmed by 2 bases and V by 3 bases; bases with no gene match: 3. Germline V CDR1 and CDR2: SGDLS, YYNGEE. The chain couples TRBV9 to TRBJ2-3; the match to TRBD2 covers 7 bases. Material: peripheral blood. This TCR was sampled from a man in his fifties with acute or convalescent COVID-19. For the CDR3, the DNA is TGTGCCAGCAGCGCGGGACTAACCACAGATACGCAGTATTTT. Translated: CASSAGLTTDTQYF.